This T cell receptor beta chain appears in the sequencing data of a study of technical replicates of blood from several donors. Trimming stripped 4 bases from V and 4 bases from J, with 5 bases between. CDR1 and CDR2 (germline): SNHLY, FYNNEI. The CDR3 spans 11 residues. Profiled with immunoSEQ multiplex PCR; TCRdb holds only in-frame clones, not every one. The sample has 55,000 to 60,000 clones; roughly 95% are singletons. The origin of this receptor is a human donor in good health. Some clones in this sample may be carry-over from other donors' samples. Material: PBMCs. V usage is TRBV2 and J usage is TRBJ2-7; D unclear. The CDR3 is CASSGGYEQYF. CDR3 nucleotides: TGTGCCAGCAGTGGCGGTTACGAGCAGTACTTC.